This TCR beta chain originates from a study of shared clonotypes between healthy human individuals. Across the whole study: The study enrolled two women and a few men aged 18 to 49. Findings and limits, study-wide: Unshared clonotypes carried lower generation probabilities than those common to all four donors.

Sequenced by immunoSEQ multiplex PCR; TCRdb stores in-frame clones only, minus some. Of about 2.4 million clones in the sample, over 85% were seen once. This clone has only one observation. The antigen is undetermined. Trimming cost V 5 bases and J 3 bases, with 4 bases left between them. Germline CDR1 LNHDA, CDR2 SQIVND (reference sequence). The CDR3 has 11 amino acids. The source is a young man in good health. Some clones in this sample may be carry-over from other donors' samples. Sequencing was done on a sample of naive CD4+ T cells from PBMCs. Specified subset: CD45RA+ positively selected. The V call is TRBV19, the J call TRBJ1-2; D not certain. CDR3 in amino acids: CASSSHYGYTF. CDR3 nucleotides: TGTGCCAGTAGTTCACACTATGGCTACACCTTC. The entire variable domain, with the rest obtained from reference TRBV19 and TRBJ1-2, is as follows: DGGITQSPKYLFRKEGQNVTLSCEQNLNHDAMYWYRQDPGQGLRLIYYSQIVNDFQKGDIAEGYSVSREKKESFPLTVTSAQKNPTAFYLCASSSHYGYTFGSGTRLTVV.